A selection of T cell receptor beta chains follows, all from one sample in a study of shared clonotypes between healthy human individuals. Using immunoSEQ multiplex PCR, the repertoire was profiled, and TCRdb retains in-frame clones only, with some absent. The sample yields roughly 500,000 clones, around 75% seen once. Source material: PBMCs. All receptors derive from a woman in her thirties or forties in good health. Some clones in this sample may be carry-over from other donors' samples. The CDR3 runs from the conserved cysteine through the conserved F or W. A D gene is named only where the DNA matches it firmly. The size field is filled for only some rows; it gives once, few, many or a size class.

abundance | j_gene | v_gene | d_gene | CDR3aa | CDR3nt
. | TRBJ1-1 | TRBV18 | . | CASSPTAYFEAFF | TGTGCCAGCTCACCGACGGCTTACTTTGAAGCTTTCTTT
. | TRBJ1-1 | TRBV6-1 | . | CASSEGEAGAVTEAFF | TGTGCCAGCAGTGAAGGGGAGGCAGGGGCCGTTACTGAAGCTTTCTTT
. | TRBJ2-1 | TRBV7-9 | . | CASSPGYEQFF | TGTGCCAGCAGCCCCGGCTATGAGCAGTTCTTC
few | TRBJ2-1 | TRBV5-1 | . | CASSPGLQIYNEQFF | TGCGCCAGCAGCCCAGGACTGCAAATCTACAATGAGCAGTTCTTC
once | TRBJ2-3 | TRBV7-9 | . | CASNKRSLDTQYF | TGTGCCAGCAACAAGAGAAGTCTGGATACGCAGTATTTT
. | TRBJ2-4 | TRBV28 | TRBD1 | CASSSSRTGVVKNIQYF | TGTGCCAGCAGTTCTAGTAGGACAGGGGTCGTAAAAAACATTCAGTACTTC
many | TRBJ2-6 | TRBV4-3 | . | CASSPQISSGANVLTF | TGCGCCAGCAGCCCCCAGATCAGCTCTGGGGCCAACGTCCTGACTTTC
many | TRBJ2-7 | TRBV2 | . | CASSDRRETRYEQYF | TGTGCCAGCAGTGACCGACGGGAAACTCGTTACGAGCAGTACTTC
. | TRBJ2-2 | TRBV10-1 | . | CASSEDGTGELFF | TGCGCCAGCAGTGAGGACGGCACCGGGGAGCTGTTTTTT
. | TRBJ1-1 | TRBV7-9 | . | CASSFTGNPNTEAFF | TGTGCCAGCAGCTTTACAGGGAATCCGAACACTGAAGCTTTCTTT
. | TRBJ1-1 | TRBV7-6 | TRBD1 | CASSDFRQGWAEGAFF | TGTGCCAGCAGCGACTTTAGACAGGGATGGGCTGAAGGAGCTTTCTTT
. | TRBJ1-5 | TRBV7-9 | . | CASSPTRQSYSNQPQHF | TGTGCCAGCAGCCCAACCAGACAGAGTTATAGCAATCAGCCCCAGCATTTT
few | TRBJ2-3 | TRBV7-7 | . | CASSLGRGSVDTQYF | TGTGCCAGCAGCTTAGGCCGGGGGAGCGTGGATACGCAGTATTTT